One sample yielded the 24 T cell receptor beta chains listed below, sequenced in a study of T cell responses to AZD1222 COVID-19 vaccine. The table came from immunoSEQ multiplex PCR; TCRdb's copy has only in-frame clones and leaves some out. The data contain 160,000 or so clones, 70% to 90% of them seen just once; the ten biggest clones take up 3.5% to 5.5%. This material consisted of peripheral blood, taken 28 days after the second dose of the MenACWY control vaccine. Receptors originate from an adult who received the MenACWY meningococcal vaccine as a control.

The chain recombines TRBV18 with TRBJ2-5, with D perhaps TRBD1 (5 bases). Germline lookup yields CDR1 KGHSH and CDR2 LQKENI. The CDR3 is made up of 13 amino acids. With 3 bases removed from V and 4 bases from J, the gap between germline ends came to 9 bases. The CDR3 region has the DNA TGTGCCAGCTCACCGACAGATGGAGAGACCCAGTACTTC. Protein product: CASSPTDGETQYF.

The rearrangement joins TRBV6-5 to TRBJ2-7, with 7 bases that match TRBD2. This CDR3 is built from 15 residues. Germline V gives CDR1 MNHEY, CDR2 SVGAGI. J gave up 2 bases and V 7 bases, and 11 bases lay outside the gene matches. The CDR3 coding sequence is TGTGCCAGCAACAGCGGCGGGAGAGATACCTACGAGCAGTACTTC. Protein product: CASNSGGRDTYEQYF.

The chain links TRBV25-1 to TRBJ2-7; D remains unclear. The germline V gene encodes CDR1 MGHDK and CDR2 SYGVNS. CDR3 length equals 13 residues. The V and J ends lost 2 bases and 2 bases respectively, with 7 bases between them. CDR3 in DNA: TGTGCCAGCAGTGAAGCCGGCACCTACGAGCAGTACTTC. Protein: CASSEAGTYEQYF.

The V call is TRBV9, the J call TRBJ1-4; D not resolved. This CDR3 contains 16 residues. Looked up from germline, CDR1 is SGDLS and CDR2 is YYNGEE. Between the trimmed V and J ends, which lost 4 bases and 8 bases, there was a span of 21 bases. The CDR3 coding sequence is TGTGCCAGCAGCCCGGCCGGATTTGCCCCGGGAGAAAAACTGTTTTTT. Its protein product is CASSPAGFAPGEKLFF.

The chain joins TRBV2 to TRBJ1-1; D gene unclear. This CDR3 has 13 amino acids. The ends were cut back, 3 bases at V and 5 bases at J, with 10 bases in the middle. CDR1 and CDR2 (germline): SNHLY, FYNNEI. This CDR3 reads CASSDDGLTEAFF. The CDR3 DNA reads as TGTGCCAGCAGTGATGACGGGCTTACTGAAGCTTTCTTT.

The chain recombines TRBV7-2 with TRBJ1-1; maybe TRBD1 (6 bases). The CDR3 is made up of 14 amino acids. CDR1 and CDR2 from the germline V gene are SGHTA and FQGNSA. Trimming took off 5 bases at V and 3 bases at J, with 13 bases between the two ends. CDR3 coding DNA: TGTGCCAGCAGCATACAGGGTTCGTACACTGAAGCTTTCTTT. This codes for CASSIQGSYTEAFF.

J is TRBJ1-1 and V is TRBV19; 8 bases agree with TRBD1. V shed 0 bases, J shed 5 bases, and the junction held 11 bases outside the gene matches. The CDR3 runs to 17 residues. Per the germline V gene, CDR1 is LNHDA and CDR2 is SQIVND (reference sequence). The CDR3 region is CASSIDVTGGLVTEAFF. In nucleotides, the CDR3 is TGTGCCAGTAGTATAGATGTCACAGGGGGTTTGGTAACTGAAGCTTTCTTT.

The gene calls are TRBV9 and TRBJ1-2; TRBD1 agrees at 7 bases. This CDR3 is built from 17 residues. V dropped 3 bases and J dropped 3; count of bases not matched to a gene: 14. Germline CDR1 reads SGDLS; CDR2 reads YYNGEE. This CDR3 reads CASSDPYRGRGDYGYTF. The CDR3 DNA reads TGTGCCAGCAGCGACCCCTACAGGGGAAGGGGAGACTATGGCTACACCTTC.

The genes are TRBV28 and TRBJ1-1, with D possibly matching TRBD1 (5 bases). Per germline, CDR1 MDHEN and CDR2 SYDVKM. Trimming removed 1 base from V and 1 base from J, with 10 bases in between. CDR3 size: 15 residues. The chain's CDR3 is CASSLYSDKNTEAFF. Here the CDR3 DNA reads TGTGCCAGCAGTTTATATTCGGACAAGAACACTGAAGCTTTCTTT.

The chain couples TRBV9 to TRBJ1-3; no clear D. The CDR3 sequence is 15 residues long. CDR1 is SGDLS and CDR2 is YYNGEE in the germline V gene. V lost 2 bases and J 1 base, leaving 10 bases between the germline ends. The CDR3 region is CASSVDTVSGNTIYF. CDR3 DNA sequence: TGTGCCAGCAGCGTTGACACAGTATCTGGAAACACCATATATTTT.

V usage is TRBV20-1 and J usage is TRBJ1-4; no clear D gene. Germline CDR1 and CDR2: DFQATT and SNEGSKA (reference sequence). This CDR3 comprises 11 residues. V was clipped by 5 bases and J by 4 bases, with 5 bases between them. The CDR3 loop is CSAHSNEKLFF. The CDR3 coding sequence is TGCAGTGCTCACAGTAATGAAAAACTGTTTTTT.

The V and J genes are TRBV4-3 and TRBJ1-6, with D unclear. The CDR3 sequence is 16 residues long. Trimming removed 4 bases from V and 10 bases from J, with 20 bases in between. Germline loops: CDR1 LGHNA, CDR2 YSLEER. For the CDR3, the DNA is TGCGCCAGCAGCCCCCGATTCCCCATCCCAACCTCACCCCTCCACTTT. Amino acid sequence: CASSPRFPIPTSPLHF.

The chain couples TRBV6-5 to TRBJ2-5; D possibly corresponds to TRBD2 (5 bases). V lost 0 bases, J lost 4 bases, and 12 bases lay in between. Germline loops: CDR1 MNHEY, CDR2 SVGAGI. The CDR3 spans 15 residues. The CDR3 protein is CASSYSNNEGETQYF. The CDR3 coding sequence is TGTGCCAGCAGTTACTCGAATAATGAGGGAGAGACCCAGTACTTC.

The V and J genes are TRBV4-3 and TRBJ2-1; 9 nucleotides agree with TRBD2. The V gene's germline CDR1 is LGHNA and CDR2 YSLEER. Losses at the gene ends were 4 bases for V and 7 bases for J; bases not matched to a gene: 8. The CDR3 is 15 amino acids. CDR3 coding DNA: TGCGCCAGCAGCCTTGCAGCGGGAGGCCGAAATGAGCAGTTCTTC. Translated, it gives CASSLAAGGRNEQFF.

V is TRBV29-1 and J is TRBJ1-3; D uncertain. The V gene's germline CDR1 is SQVTM and CDR2 ANQGSEA. V was cut by 1 base and J by 3 bases, with 4 bases left in between. The CDR3 spans 12 residues. The CDR3, as DNA: TGCAGCGTTGAAGGGAGTGGAAACACCATATATTTT. Translation: CSVEGSGNTIYF.

This rearrangement joins TRBV12-3 or TRBV12-4 to TRBJ2-7; no clear D. The CDR3 extends over 12 amino acids. The V end was cut by 6 bases, the J end by 2 bases, with 8 bases between. In DNA form, the CDR3 reads TGTGCCAGCAGCCCCGCCCCCTACGAGCAGTACTTC. Its translation: CASSPAPYEQYF.

The chain links TRBV29-1 to TRBJ2-7, with D possibly matching TRBD1 (6 bases). The CDR3 spans 13 residues. Trimming stripped 3 bases from V and 3 bases from J, with 12 bases between. Per germline, CDR1 SQVTM and CDR2 ANQGSEA. The CDR3 sequence is CSVEGAVRYEQYF. CDR3 coding DNA: TGCAGCGTTGAGGGGGCCGTGCGCTACGAGCAGTACTTC.

This clone was picked up one time. This chain links TRBV19 with TRBJ2-2; tentatively, D is TRBD2 (5 bases). V was shortened by 3 bases and J by 6 bases, with 11 bases between the two germline ends. Germline V gene lookup returns CDR1 LNHDA and CDR2 SQIVND (reference sequence). The CDR3 runs 14 residues. This CDR3 reads CASSILASPGELFF. CDR3 DNA: TGTGCCAGTAGTATCCTGGCTAGCCCCGGGGAGCTGTTTTTT.

The chain employs TRBV5-4 and TRBJ1-1, with 10 bases that match TRBD1. The V segment lost 3 bases and the J segment 4 bases; nucleotides outside the gene matches: 3. CDR1 SGHNT and CDR2 YYREEE come from the germline V gene (reference sequence). The CDR3 covers 14 residues. In nucleotides, the CDR3 is TGTGCCAGCAGCTGGGGACAGGGGATCACTGAAGCTTTCTTT. Translating gives CASSWGQGITEAFF. The full variable domain, in which reference TRBV5-4 and TRBJ1-1 provide the parts outside the CDR3, is ETGVTQSPTHLIKTRGQQVTLRCSSQSGHNTVSWYQQALGQGPQFIFQYYREEENGRGNFPPRFSGLQFPNYSSELNVNALELDDSALYLCASSWGQGITEAFFGQGTRLTVV.

On this clone: Distinct nucleotide sequences in the sample also encode this CDR3. The rearrangement links TRBV7-9 to TRBJ2-7; 10 bases fit TRBD1. Germline CDR1 is SEHNR and CDR2 is FQNEAQ (reference sequence). Trimming removed 3 bases from V and 5 bases from J; junction bases left unmatched: 4. This CDR3 is 14 amino acids long. The DNA of the CDR3 is TGTGCCAGCAGCTTGGGACAGGGGAACGACGAGCAGTACTTC. As protein: CASSLGQGNDEQYF.

This chain connects TRBV4-3 to TRBJ1-2, with a possible D match to TRBD1 (6 bases). This CDR3 is 13 amino acids long. The V gene's germline CDR1 is LGHNA and CDR2 YSLEER. Trimming pared 6 bases from V and 7 bases from J, leaving 15 bases between. The CDR3 nucleotides read TGCGCCAGCAGTCAAACAGGGTGGGGTGGCTACACCTTC. Amino acids: CASSQTGWGGYTF.

Points on this clone: This specimen includes other DNA sequences encoding the same CDR3. This chain connects TRBV7-2 to TRBJ2-3; 10 positions agree with TRBD2. Germline CDR1 reads SGHTA; CDR2 reads FQGNSA. The CDR3 loop spans 15 amino acids. Trimming took 5 bases from V and 3 from J; bases not matched to a gene: 5. CDR3 region: CASSLLAGRTDTQYF. The CDR3 bases are TGTGCCAGCAGCCTACTAGCGGGAAGGACAGATACGCAGTATTTT.

This clone was counted between two and nine times. The V gene is TRBV5-1, the J gene TRBJ2-4; D gene ambiguous. Germline CDR1 is SGHRS and CDR2 is YFSETQ. CDR3 length: 13 residues. The V and J ends lost 1 base and 7 bases respectively, with 9 bases between them. The CDR3 loop reads CASSLIGSNIQYF. The CDR3 DNA follows: TGCGCCAGCAGCTTGATCGGATCGAACATTCAGTACTTC. Using reference TRBV5-1 and TRBJ2-4 for the parts outside the CDR3, the full variable domain is KAGVTQTPRYLIKTRGQQVTLSCSPISGHRSVSWYQQTPGQGLQFLFEYFSETQRNKGNFPGRFSGRQFSNSRSEMNVSTLELGDSALYLCASSLIGSNIQYFGAGTRLSVL.

The rearrangement links TRBV24-1 to TRBJ2-7, with D tentatively TRBD1 or TRBD2 (5 bases each). Germline V gives CDR1 KGHDR, CDR2 SFDVKD. The CDR3 has 14 residues. With 6 bases removed from V and 3 bases from J, the gap between germline ends came to 14 bases. The CDR3 sequence: CATSLTGTNYEQYF. Here the CDR3 DNA reads TGTGCCACCAGTTTGACCGGGACGAACTACGAGCAGTACTTC.